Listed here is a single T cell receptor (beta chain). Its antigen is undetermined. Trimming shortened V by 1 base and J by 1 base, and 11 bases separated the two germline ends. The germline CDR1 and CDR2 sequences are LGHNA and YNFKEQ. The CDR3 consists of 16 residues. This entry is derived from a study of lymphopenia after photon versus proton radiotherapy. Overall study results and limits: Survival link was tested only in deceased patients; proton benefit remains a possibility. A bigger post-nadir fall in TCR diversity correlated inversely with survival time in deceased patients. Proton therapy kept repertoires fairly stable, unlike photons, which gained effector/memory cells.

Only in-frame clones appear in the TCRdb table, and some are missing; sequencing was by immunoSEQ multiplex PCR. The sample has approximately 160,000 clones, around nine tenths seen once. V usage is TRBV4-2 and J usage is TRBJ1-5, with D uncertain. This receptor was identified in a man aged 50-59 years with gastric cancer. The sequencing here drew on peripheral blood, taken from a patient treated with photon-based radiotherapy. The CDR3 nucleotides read TGTGCCAGCAGCCAAGCTTGGTTGGGGAGCAATCAGCCCCAGCATTTT. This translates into CASSQAWLGSNQPQHF.